The clone carrying this T cell receptor beta chain was seen repeatedly, ten times or more. Its matching antigen is unknown. TCRdb processed the PCR reads anew with MiXCR; each CDR3 protein has one entry. The sample yields approximately 97,000 distinct CDR3 sequences, 20% to 25% seen once. The source of the sample is a study of molecular identifiers for immune sequencing clone quantification. Findings and limits, study-wide: Identical barcode-sharing TCR molecules could lead to underestimated sizes for highly expanded clones.

Germline V lookup: CDR1 MDHEN, CDR2 SYDVKM. The CDR3 totals 14 residues. The trim removed 4 bases at V and 13 bases at J, leaving 10 bases unmatched. The V call is TRBV28, the J call TRBJ1-6; TRBD1 agrees at 7 bases. What was sequenced was naive CD8+ T cells from blood, with Jurkat cell RNA spiked in. Subset described: FACS-sorted CD8+CD4-CCR7+CD45RA+ naive T cells. The sequence derives from a human donor in good health. Some libraries in this study had Jurkat cell RNA spiked in. CDR3 nucleotides: TGTGCCAGCAGTTGGACAGGTCCCACTAATCCCCTCCACTTT. It is translated as CASSWTGPTNPLHF.